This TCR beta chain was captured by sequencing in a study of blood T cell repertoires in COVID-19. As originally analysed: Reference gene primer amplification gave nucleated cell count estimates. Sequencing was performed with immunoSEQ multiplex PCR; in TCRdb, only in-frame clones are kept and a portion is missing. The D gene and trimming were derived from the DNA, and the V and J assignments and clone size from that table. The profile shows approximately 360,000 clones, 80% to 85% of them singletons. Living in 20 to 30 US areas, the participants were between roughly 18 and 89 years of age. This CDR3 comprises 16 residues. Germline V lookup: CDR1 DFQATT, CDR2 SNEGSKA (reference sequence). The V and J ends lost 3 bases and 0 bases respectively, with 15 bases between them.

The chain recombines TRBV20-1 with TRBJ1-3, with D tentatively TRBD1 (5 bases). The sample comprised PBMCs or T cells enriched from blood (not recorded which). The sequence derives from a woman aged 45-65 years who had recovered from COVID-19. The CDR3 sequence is CSASGGGAYSGNTIYF. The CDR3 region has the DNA TGCAGTGCTAGTGGAGGAGGGGCCTACTCTGGAAACACCATATATTTT.